The text below deals with one T cell receptor beta chain. Its target is unknown. Using immunoSEQ multiplex PCR, the repertoire was profiled, and TCRdb retains in-frame clones only, with some absent. The sample contains about 98,000 clones, 70% to 90% of which appear only once. This record comes from a study of cytomegalovirus exposure and HLA in healthy donors. Overall study results and limits: Despite most TCR sequences being rare, some public TCRs occurred in many donors. According to reports, the classifier identified cytomegalovirus status with high specificity and sensitivity.

CDR3 length: 14 amino acids. V shed 0 bases and J shed 8 bases, with 12 bases lying between them. Germline V gives CDR1 SGHRS, CDR2 YFSETQ. V gene TRBV5-1 combines with J gene TRBJ2-1; tentative D call: TRBD1 (5 bases). The sequencing input was PBMCs. This clonotype was sampled from a young woman in good health and CMV-seronegative. CDR3 loop: CASSLAQGFDEQFF. The CDR3 DNA is TGCGCCAGCAGCTTGGCTCAGGGCTTCGATGAGCAGTTCTTC.